These 21 T cell receptor beta chains were sequenced from one sample in a study of blood T cell repertoires in COVID-19. Clones were read by immunoSEQ multiplex PCR, and TCRdb kept only the in-frame ones, dropping some. The top ten hold less than 6.5% of the sample, which has 200,000 to 250,000 clones, roughly 84% seen once. Sequenced sample: peripheral blood. Receptors originate from an older woman who had recovered from COVID-19.

This sequence joins TRBV4-1 and TRBJ2-5, with D tentatively TRBD1 (5 bases). Deletions cut 0 bases from V and 4 bases from J, with 9 bases between. The CDR3 has 14 residues. CDR1 is MGHRA and CDR2 is YSYEKL in the germline V gene. CDR3 nucleotide sequence: TGCGCCAGCAGCCAAGATTCGCAGGGAGAGACCCAGTACTTC. It encodes CASSQDSQGETQYF.

The chain combines TRBV7-9 with TRBJ1-6; 10 bases are a match to TRBD1. Germline CDR1 SEHNR, CDR2 FQNEAQ (reference sequence). Trimming removed 1 base from V and 9 bases from J; junction bases left unmatched: 9. CDR3 length: 17 residues. The DNA of the CDR3 is TGTGCCAGCAGCTTAGGGTTCTCGGGACAGGGGATTTCACCCCTCCACTTT. Translation gives CASSLGFSGQGISPLHF. Full variable domain (outside the CDR3, taken from reference TRBV7-9 and TRBJ1-6): DTGVSQNPRHKITKRGQNVTFRCDPISEHNRLYWYRQTLGQGPEFLTYFQNEAQLEKSRLLSDRFSAERPKGSFSTLEIQRTEQGDSAMYLCASSLGFSGQGISPLHFGNGTRLTVT.

CDR3 residues: CASSTQGGTEAFF. CDR3 DNA: TGTGCCAGTAGTACACAGGGGGGGACTGAAGCTTTCTTT. This chain joins TRBV19 and TRBJ1-1; TRBD1 matches at 8 bases. CDR3 length equals 13 residues. Unmatched junction bases numbered 3, after V lost 4 bases and J lost 5 bases. Looked up from germline, CDR1 is LNHDA and CDR2 is SQIVND (reference sequence).

This clone was observed a handful of times. The chain links TRBV4-1 to TRBJ2-1; a possible D gene is TRBD1 (5 bases). V dropped 0 bases and J dropped 6 bases, with 9 bases sitting between them. Germline V lookup: CDR1 MGHRA, CDR2 YSYEKL. This CDR3 region has 14 residues. The CDR3 nucleotides read TGCGCCAGCAGCCAAGAGGGTACAGGCAATGAGCAGTTCTTC. Its protein is CASSQEGTGNEQFF.

The rearrangement links TRBV5-4 to TRBJ2-5, with 12 positions matching TRBD2. The CDR3 extends over 15 amino acids. Germline lookup yields CDR1 SGHNT and CDR2 YYREEE (reference sequence). V was clipped by 5 bases and J by 3 bases; unmatched bases: 5. CDR3 in amino acids: CASSPSGGAEETQYF. The CDR3 DNA is TGTGCCAGCAGTCCTAGCGGGGGGGCGGAAGAGACCCAGTACTTC. The full variable domain, rest sourced from reference TRBV5-4 and TRBJ2-5, is ETGVTQSPTHLIKTRGQQVTLRCSSQSGHNTVSWYQQALGQGPQFIFQYYREEENGRGNFPPRFSGLQFPNYSSELNVNALELDDSALYLCASSPSGGAEETQYFGPGTRLLVL.

The rearrangement uses TRBV3-1 (or the pseudogene TRBV3-2) and TRBJ2-6; D might be TRBD1 (6 bases). Trimming cost V 5 bases and J 0 bases, with 8 bases left between them. The germline CDR1 and CDR2 sequences are LGHDT and YNNKEL (reference sequence). The CDR3 spans 15 residues. CDR3 coding DNA: TGTGCCAGCAGCGCACAGGGCTCTGGGGCCAACGTCCTGACTTTC. This translates into CASSAQGSGANVLTF.

In the case of this clone: Other nucleotide sequences in the sample specify the same CDR3. This rearrangement joins TRBV5-8 to TRBJ2-3; the D is unclear. Per germline, CDR1 SGHTS and CDR2 YDEGEE. CDR3 size: 13 residues. Trimming shortened V by 0 bases and J by 2 bases, and 4 bases separated the two germline ends. CDR3 DNA: TGTGCCAGCAGCTTGGGTTACACAGATACGCAGTATTTT. Its translation is CASSLGYTDTQYF. The full variable domain, in which reference TRBV5-8 and TRBJ2-3 provide the parts outside the CDR3, is EAGVTQSPTHLIKTRGQQATLRCSPISGHTSVYWYQQALGLGLQFLLWYDEGEERNRGNFPPRFSGRQFPNYSSELNVNALELEDSALYLCASSLGYTDTQYFGPGTRLTVL.

The chain combines TRBV6-5 with TRBJ2-3; D is unresolved. Germline CDR1 and CDR2: MNHEY and SVGAGI. V lost 5 bases to trimming and J lost 1 base, with 7 bases between them. CDR3 length: 13 amino acids. The chain's CDR3 is CASSRGRTDTQYF. The CDR3 bases are TGTGCCAGCAGTCGCGGTCGCACAGATACGCAGTATTTT.

The V gene is TRBV30, the J gene TRBJ1-1, with D maybe TRBD1 (5 bases). The length of the CDR3 is 14 residues. Trimming took off 0 bases at V and 1 base at J, with 9 bases between the two ends. Germline CDR1 reads GTSNPN; CDR2 reads SVGIG (reference sequence). The CDR3 DNA is TGTGCCTGGAGTGTGGGGCAGAGGAACACTGAAGCTTTCTTT. Amino acid sequence: CAWSVGQRNTEAFF.

The chain is built from TRBV5-1 and TRBJ2-3; possible D gene TRBD1, 6 bases. Germline V lookup: CDR1 SGHRS, CDR2 YFSETQ. CDR3 length: 16 amino acids. V dropped 3 bases and J dropped 4 bases, with 18 bases sitting between them. In DNA form, the CDR3 reads TGCGCCAGCAGCTCACAGGGTGTAGGTGGGTCAGATACGCAGTATTTT. This encodes CASSSQGVGGSDTQYF.

V and J are TRBV10-2 and TRBJ2-1, with TRBD2 matching over 12 bases. The CDR3 extends over 18 amino acids. The germline gives CDR1 WSHSY, CDR2 SAAADI. The J segment lost 4 bases and the V segment lost 3 bases, leaving 10 bases of the junction unmatched. CDR3 sequence (DNA): TGCGCCAGCAGTGACCCTCTCTCTAGCGGGGGGGCATACAATGAGCAGTTCTTC. The encoded protein is CASSDPLSSGGAYNEQFF.

V and J are TRBV11-2 and TRBJ2-7; no clear D gene. The CDR3 sequence is 12 residues long. Germline lookup yields CDR1 SGHAT and CDR2 FQNNGV. The V gene lost 5 bases and the J gene lost 4 bases, with 9 bases spanning the gap. CDR3 bases: TGTGCCAGCAGCCCTCTTCGTTACGAGCAGTACTTC. Its translation is CASSPLRYEQYF. Full variable domain (rest looked up from reference TRBV11-2 and TRBJ2-7): EAGVAQSPRYKIIEKRQSVAFWCNPISGHATLYWYQQILGQGPKLLIQFQNNGVVDDSQLPKDRFSAERLKGVDSTLKIQPAKLEDSAVYLCASSPLRYEQYFGPGTRLTVT.

The CDR3 here is CASSYLRRRGTEAFF. CDR3 nucleotides: TGTGCCAGCAGCTACCTACGGCGAAGGGGGACTGAAGCTTTCTTT. The chain uses TRBV5-6 and TRBJ1-1, with D perhaps matching TRBD1 (6 bases). The V gene lost 3 bases and the J gene lost 5 bases, with 17 bases spanning the gap. Germline V gene lookup returns CDR1 SGHDT and CDR2 YYEEEE. The CDR3 is made up of 15 amino acids.

The chain uses TRBV30 and TRBJ1-3; 8 nucleotides line up with TRBD1. V dropped 3 bases and J dropped 4; count of bases not matched to a gene: 5. The CDR3 is 14 residues long. The germline CDR1 and CDR2 sequences are GTSNPN and SVGIG (reference sequence). The CDR3 DNA is TGTGCCTGGAGCGGACAGGGTTTCGGAAACACCATATATTTT. Its protein is CAWSGQGFGNTIYF.

The chain carries TRBV6-6 and TRBJ2-2, with TRBD2 as a possible D gene (5 bases). This CDR3 contains 16 residues. Germline V gene sequence: CDR1 MNHNY, CDR2 SVGAGI (reference sequence). Trimming left V 6 bases short and J 3 bases short, with 17 bases between. The CDR3 bases are TGTGCCAGCAGCCCTCCTTGGCTAGCTTACACCGGGGAGCTGTTTTTT. This translates into CASSPPWLAYTGELFF.

This clone was seen only once. The chain recombines TRBV2 with TRBJ1-1, with no clear D. V lost 6 bases, J lost 1 base, and 9 bases lay in between. Germline V gives CDR1 SNHLY, CDR2 FYNNEI. The CDR3 sequence is 13 residues long. The CDR3 region is CASRGSPNTEAFF. For the CDR3, the DNA is TGTGCCAGCAGGGGGAGCCCGAACACTGAAGCTTTCTTT. The full variable domain, with the rest looked up from reference TRBV2 and TRBJ1-1, is EPEVTQTPSHQVTQMGQEVILRCVPISNHLYFYWYRQILGQKVEFLVSFYNNEISEKSEIFDDQFSVERPDGSNFTLKIRSTKLEDSAMYFCASRGSPNTEAFFGQGTRLTVV.

CDR3 in amino acids: CASSLEGQSYTEAFF. CDR3 nucleotide sequence: TGCGCCAGCAGCTTGGAGGGACAGAGTTACACTGAAGCTTTCTTT. The chain joins TRBV5-1 to TRBJ1-1; 7 bases are shared with TRBD1. CDR1 and CDR2 from the germline V gene are SGHRS and YFSETQ. Trimming took 0 bases from V and 3 from J; bases not matched to a gene: 5. The CDR3 runs to 15 residues.

V usage is TRBV30 and J usage is TRBJ1-3, with a tentative D call TRBD1 (6 bases). CDR1 and CDR2 (germline): GTSNPN, SVGIG (reference sequence). The CDR3 extends over 14 amino acids. V was pared by 5 bases and J by 7 bases, with 18 bases between. DNA of the CDR3: TGTGCCTGGGGTAGAGGGGGGGGCTTTAACACCATATATTTT. Protein sequence: CAWGRGGGFNTIYF.

The J gene is TRBJ2-7, the V gene TRBV6-2 or TRBV6-3, with D possibly matching TRBD1 (6 bases). This CDR3 spans 11 amino acids. Trimming stripped 4 bases from V and 12 bases from J, with 13 bases between. CDR1 and CDR2 (germline): MNHEY, SVGEGT. The CDR3 is CASSSGVPSYF. For the CDR3, the DNA is TGTGCCAGCAGTTCAGGGGTTCCTTCGTACTTC.

This sequence joins TRBV18 and TRBJ2-7; D might be TRBD2 (5 bases). The germline gives CDR1 KGHSH, CDR2 LQKENI. The CDR3 totals 14 residues. V shed 0 bases and J shed 6 bases, with 12 bases lying between them. The CDR3 region has the DNA TGTGCCAGCTCACCACCGAATGAGGCGGGCGAGCAGTACTTC. Translated: CASSPPNEAGEQYF.

The rearrangement joins TRBV18 to TRBJ2-5; possibly TRBD2 for D (5 bases). This CDR3 comprises 14 residues. Germline V CDR1 and CDR2: KGHSH, LQKENI. The V and J ends lost 2 bases and 3 bases respectively, with 10 bases between them. The CDR3 sequence is CASSPGSRKETQYF. CDR3 nucleotide sequence: TGTGCCAGCTCACCAGGGAGTAGGAAAGAGACCCAGTACTTC.